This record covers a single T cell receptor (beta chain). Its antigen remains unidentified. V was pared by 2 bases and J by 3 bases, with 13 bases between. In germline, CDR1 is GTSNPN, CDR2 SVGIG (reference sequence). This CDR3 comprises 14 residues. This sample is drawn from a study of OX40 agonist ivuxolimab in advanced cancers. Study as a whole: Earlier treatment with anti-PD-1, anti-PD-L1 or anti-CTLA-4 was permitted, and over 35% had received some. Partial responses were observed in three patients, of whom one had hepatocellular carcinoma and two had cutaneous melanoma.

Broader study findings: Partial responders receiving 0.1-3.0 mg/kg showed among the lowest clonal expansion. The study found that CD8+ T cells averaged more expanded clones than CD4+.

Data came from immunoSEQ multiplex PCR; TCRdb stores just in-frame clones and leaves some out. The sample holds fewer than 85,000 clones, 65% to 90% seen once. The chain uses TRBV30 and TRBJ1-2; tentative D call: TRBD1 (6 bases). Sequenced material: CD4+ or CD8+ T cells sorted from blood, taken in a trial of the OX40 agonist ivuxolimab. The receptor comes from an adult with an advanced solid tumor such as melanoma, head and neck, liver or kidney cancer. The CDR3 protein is CAWSSGRGHYGYTF. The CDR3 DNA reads TGTGCCTGGAGTTCCGGCAGGGGTCACTATGGCTACACCTTC.